Below are 15 T cell receptor beta chains sequenced from a single sample in a study of post-analysis software for immune sequencing data (dated by TCRdb to 2015 to 2017). Broader findings and caveats from the paper: Significantly higher frequencies in patients than in controls were found for about 5 TRBV segments, including TRBV5-6, TRBV5-1 and TRBV20-1.

Antigen specificity for these receptors is unknown. The library was made by PCR. The sequencer listed for this sample is Illumina HiSeq 2500. To reduce PCR and sequencing biases, unique molecular identifiers were built into the TCR beta cDNA libraries. TCRdb ran its own pipeline on the public reads, namely fastp trimming at Q25 and MiXCR clone calling, and kept in-frame beta chains. When rows share a CDR3 protein, they turn into one entry using the most common DNA and genes. Counted in this sample were 450,000 to 650,000 distinct CDR3 sequences; roughly two fifths of them appeared once. More than 1.5% of the sample lies in the top ten. Sequenced: blood. The receptors were sampled from a girl between 10 and 17 years old with multiple sclerosis.

The chain is built from TRBV6-6 and TRBJ2-7, with a possible D match to TRBD2 (6 bases). Germline V lookup: CDR1 MNHNY, CDR2 SVGAGI (reference sequence). This CDR3 is 12 amino acids long. V was clipped by 2 bases and J by 9 bases, with 11 bases between them. CDR3 sequence: CASSYLSEGQYF. For the CDR3, the DNA is TGTGCCAGCAGTTACCTCTCGGAGGGGCAGTACTTC.

This clonotype was recorded a few times. V gene TRBV20-1 combines with J gene TRBJ1-2, with D maybe TRBD1 (5 bases). The CDR3 is 13 residues long. The germline V gene encodes CDR1 DFQATT and CDR2 SNEGSKA (reference sequence). V lost 1 base to trimming and J lost 7 bases, with 13 bases between them. The CDR3 here is CSARGQGPAGYTF. The CDR3 DNA reads as TGCAGTGCTAGAGGTCAGGGCCCGGCTGGCTACACCTTC.

The gene calls are TRBV6-6 and TRBJ2-7; weak D call: TRBD2 (5 bases). This CDR3 comprises 13 residues. V was shortened by 6 bases and J by 3 bases, with 12 bases between the two germline ends. Per the germline V gene, CDR1 is MNHNY and CDR2 is SVGAGI (reference sequence). The CDR3 region has the DNA TGTGCCAGCAGCATAGAGAGGGACTACGAGCAGTACTTC. Its protein product is CASSIERDYEQYF.

The V gene is TRBV12-5, the J gene TRBJ2-7; D assignment may be TRBD1 or TRBD2 (6 bases each). Looked up from germline, CDR1 is LGHNT and CDR2 is FRNRAP. The germline V and J ends were trimmed by 0 bases and 5 bases, with 17 bases remaining between them. The CDR3 contains 16 residues. The CDR3 here is CASGLVRGPVRNEQYF. CDR3 DNA: TGTGCTAGTGGTTTGGTACGGGGGCCGGTACGTAACGAGCAGTACTTC.

The chain recombines TRBV10-3 with TRBJ1-1; TRBD1 is a possible D gene (5 bases). This CDR3 region has 13 residues. V shed 3 bases and J shed 10 bases, with 15 bases lying between them. Germline lookup yields CDR1 ENHRY and CDR2 SYGVKD. CDR3 loop: CAISDRPGGGAFF. The CDR3 DNA reads TGTGCCATCAGTGATAGGCCGGGGGGGGGAGCTTTCTTT.

The chain joins TRBV7-8 to TRBJ1-6, with 9 bases fitting TRBD1. V lost 2 bases and J lost 6; bases outside the gene matches: 5. The CDR3 covers 16 residues. Germline assignment: CDR1 SGHVS and CDR2 FQNEAQ. As DNA, the CDR3 is TGTGCCAGCAGCTTAAAACAGGGGGCGGGTAATTCACCCCTCCACTTT. It codes for CASSLKQGAGNSPLHF.

This clonotype appeared a few times. The chain combines TRBV29-1 with TRBJ2-1, with 11 bases lining up with TRBD1. The CDR3 extends over 15 amino acids. Germline CDR1 reads SQVTM; CDR2 reads ANQGSEA. V was clipped by 3 bases and J by 1 base; unmatched bases: 2. CDR3 sequence reads: CSVDWDRGSYNEQFF. The CDR3 bases are TGCAGCGTTGATTGGGACAGGGGGTCCTACAATGAGCAGTTCTTC.

V gene TRBV3-1 combines with J gene TRBJ2-1; 10 bases fit TRBD2. The CDR3 loop spans 15 amino acids. Germline V gives CDR1 LGHDT, CDR2 YNNKEL (reference sequence). The trim removed 5 bases at V and 4 bases at J, leaving 5 bases unmatched. The DNA for the CDR3 is TGTGCCAGCAGCTACGGACTAGCGGCATACAATGAGCAGTTCTTC. Its translation: CASSYGLAAYNEQFF.

This clonotype has just a few counts. The genes are TRBV5-1 and TRBJ2-5; no definite D call. The end of the DNA fits TRBJ2-7 better, so the J call may be wrong. Per the germline V gene, CDR1 is SGHRS and CDR2 is YFSETQ. There are 15 residues in the CDR3. The CDR3 DNA sequence: TGCGCCAGCAGCTTGGAGGGTTCCCTCCTCGACGAGCAGTACTTC. Translating it yields CASSLEGSLLDEQYF.

The chain has TRBV6-1 and TRBJ2-3; possibly TRBD2 for D (5 bases). Trimming took off 5 bases at V and 5 bases at J, with 11 bases between the two ends. Per germline, CDR1 MNHNS and CDR2 SASEGT. This CDR3 has 13 residues. The CDR3 DNA sequence: TGTGCCAGCAGTAAACGCAGCGGAGATACGCAGTATTTT. As protein: CASSKRSGDTQYF.

The rearrangement links TRBV7-2 to TRBJ1-5; D is ambiguous. Trimming pared 5 bases from V and 6 bases from J, leaving 20 bases between. The germline CDR1 and CDR2 sequences are SGHTA and FQGNSA. This CDR3 has 16 amino acids. The CDR3 sequence: CASSTYGLSGGQPQHF. The CDR3 region has the DNA TGTGCCAGCAGCACCTACGGGCTTTCTGGAGGTCAGCCCCAGCATTTT.

The CDR3 nucleotides read TGCGCCAGCAGCTTGGCCTCGGCTTCTGGGGCCAACGTCCTGACTTTC. Its protein is CASSLASASGANVLTF. The rearrangement uses TRBV5-1 and TRBJ2-6; D is ambiguous. The CDR3 extends over 16 amino acids. Germline-derived CDR1 and CDR2 are SGHRS and YFSETQ. Trimming shortened V by 0 bases and J by 1 base, and 8 bases separated the two germline ends.

The chain employs TRBV3-1 and TRBJ1-2; D not certain. Germline CDR1 LGHDT, CDR2 YNNKEL (reference sequence). The CDR3 loop spans 12 amino acids. The ends were cut back, 1 base at V and 8 bases at J, with 8 bases in the middle. The CDR3 loop reads CASSQVRGGYTF. CDR3 sequence (DNA): TGTGCCAGCAGCCAAGTGCGGGGAGGCTACACCTTC.

This clonotype was recorded a few times. The chain has TRBV5-5 and TRBJ2-2, with a tentative D call TRBD2 (6 bases). This CDR3 has 16 amino acids. V lost 4 bases and J 2 bases, leaving 15 bases between the germline ends. CDR1 is SGHKS and CDR2 is YYEKEE in the germline V gene (reference sequence). CDR3 sequence: CASSHITGTNTGELFF. In DNA, the CDR3 is TGTGCCAGCAGCCACATTACCGGGACTAACACCGGGGAGCTGTTTTTT.

V usage is TRBV12-3 or TRBV12-4 and J usage is TRBJ1-2; TRBD1 aligns across 7 bases. The V segment lost 6 bases and the J segment 4 bases; nucleotides outside the gene matches: 14. The CDR3 contains 16 residues. Here the CDR3 reads CASSRGEGGVIYGYTF. CDR3 bases: TGTGCCAGCAGCCGGGGAGAAGGGGGCGTAATCTATGGCTACACCTTC.